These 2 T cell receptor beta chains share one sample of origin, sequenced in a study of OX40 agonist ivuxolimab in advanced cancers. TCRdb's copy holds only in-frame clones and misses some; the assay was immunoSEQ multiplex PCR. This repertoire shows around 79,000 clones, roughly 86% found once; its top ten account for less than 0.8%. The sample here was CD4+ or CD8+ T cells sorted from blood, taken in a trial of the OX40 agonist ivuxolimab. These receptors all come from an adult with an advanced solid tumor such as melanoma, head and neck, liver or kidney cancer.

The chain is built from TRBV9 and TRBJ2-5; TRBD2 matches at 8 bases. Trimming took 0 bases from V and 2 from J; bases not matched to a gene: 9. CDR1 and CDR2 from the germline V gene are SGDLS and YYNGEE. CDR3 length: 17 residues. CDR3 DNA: TGTGCCAGCAGCGTAGGCCCAAGGAGCGGGGGACAAGAGACCCAGTACTTC. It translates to CASSVGPRSGGQETQYF.

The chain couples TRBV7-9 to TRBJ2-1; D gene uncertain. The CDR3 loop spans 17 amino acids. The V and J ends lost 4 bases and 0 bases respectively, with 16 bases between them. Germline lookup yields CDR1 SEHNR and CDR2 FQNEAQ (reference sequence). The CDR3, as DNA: TGTGCCAGCAGCTCGATATACGGTGTAAGCTCCTACAATGAGCAGTTCTTC. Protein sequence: CASSSIYGVSSYNEQFF. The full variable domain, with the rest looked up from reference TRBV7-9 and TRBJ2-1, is DTGVSQNPRHKITKRGQNVTFRCDPISEHNRLYWYRQTLGQGPEFLTYFQNEAQLEKSRLLSDRFSAERPKGSFSTLEIQRTEQGDSAMYLCASSSIYGVSSYNEQFFGPGTRLTVL.